The rows below give T cell receptor beta chains drawn from one sample of a study of T cells in Graves' hyperthyroidism and ophthalmopathy. TCRdb reprocessed the multiplex PCR reads via MiXCR and lists one record per CDR3 protein. Of about 400,000 distinct CDR3 sequences in the sample, roughly 14% were seen once. What was sequenced was blood. The receptors derive from a man aged 18 to 29 with Graves' ophthalmopathy. CDR3s leave out the opening cysteine and the closing phenylalanine or tryptophan.

CDR3 protein,V gene,J gene
SAGTSGGDYEQF,TRBV20-1,TRBJ2-1
ASSIGTGVRYT,TRBV27,TRBJ1-2
ASRAGRSGIHEKLF,TRBV12-3/TRBV12-4,TRBJ1-4
ASSFGDNSPLH,TRBV11-3,TRBJ1-6
ASSPDLGTGYEQY,TRBV11-3,TRBJ2-7
ASSLRDRNFGDTQY,TRBV18,TRBJ2-3
ASSKGLSLNTEAF,TRBV11-3,TRBJ1-1
SARGLAGGIYEQY,TRBV20-1,TRBJ2-7
ASSPTPTWTSGRAGEQF,TRBV7-8,TRBJ2-1
ASSLSGADEQF,TRBV7-2,TRBJ2-1
ASSEALAGGRYEQY,TRBV6-1,TRBJ2-7
ASSVDSPTGYGYT,TRBV5-1,TRBJ1-2
AWSGQGSGYT,TRBV30,TRBJ1-2
ASSLVLGRSSYEQY,TRBV5-5,TRBJ2-7
ASSLEAGVREQY,TRBV11-2,TRBJ2-7
ATSVGGTDTQY,TRBV24-1,TRBJ2-3
AWSEDSFYGYT,TRBV30,TRBJ1-2
ASSFEPTYNEQF,TRBV7-6,TRBJ2-1
ASSFGRSYKDEQF,TRBV11-3,TRBJ2-1
ASSFAQGLEADTQY,TRBV12-3/TRBV12-4,TRBJ2-3
ASSEAGSSTEAF,TRBV6-1,TRBJ1-1
ASSPTHRRFGDEQY,TRBV7-9,TRBJ2-7
ASSVRGGSFF,TRBV7-2,TRBJ1-1
ASSARRSGTGGGEQF,TRBV25-1,TRBJ2-1
SARDRRRKGQPQH,TRBV20-1,TRBJ1-5
ASSLGGTSNEQF,TRBV12-3/TRBV12-4,TRBJ2-1
ASKKARNDEKLF,TRBV28,TRBJ1-4
ASFTTGDTQY,TRBV18,TRBJ2-3
ASSYSLAGGPSGELF,TRBV6-5,TRBJ2-2
SPSKWTDNEQF,TRBV29-1,TRBJ2-1
SAQGVNTGELF,TRBV20-1,TRBJ2-2